This paragraph covers one T cell receptor (beta chain) sequence. The antigen it binds to is not known. No base-level quality is on record; no much larger clone is a single base apart. This sample stems from a study of T cell repertoires in cytomegalovirus infection (dated by TCRdb to between 2017 and 2020). Background on the whole study: Recently identified HLA-C-restricted CMV epitopes, whose presentation resists viral immunomodulation, were targeted by peptide stimulations together with well-studied HLA-B-restricted epitopes. The HLA type of each donor mattered for the analysis, because public TCR beta signatures pointed to carriage of CMV infection along with the matching HLA type.

The sample's treatment or condition label is to be understood as: in vitro stimulation with specific CMV peptide epitopes to enrich CMV-specific T cells. The sequencer listed for this sample is Illumina HiSeq 1500. TCRdb cleaned the public reads at Q25 with fastp, built clones with MiXCR and kept in-frame beta chains. Every entry covers one CDR3 protein and lists the most common genes and DNA from its rows. The sample contains fewer than 650,000 distinct CDR3 sequences, 40% of them found a single time. The leading ten clones occupy 48% of the sample. On the study overall, not on this receptor specifically: The ex vivo response was dominated by HLA-C-restricted CMV-specific TCR beta clonotypes, which also provided the single most frequent clonotype in two of eight donors. Cumulative frequency of public TCR beta family members discriminated carriers of CMV infection plus the relevant HLA type in this cohort and an independent roughly 340-donor cohort.

The germline V gene supplies CDR1 SGHVS and CDR2 FQNEAQ. The germline ends are 9 bases apart after V is trimmed by 5 bases and J by 7 bases. Inclusive of the bounding cysteine and phenylalanine, the CDR3 is 12 residues long. Only the CDR3 portion is preserved as DNA: 36 bases, with reading frame beginning at the first base. This sample comprised cultured PBMCs, obtained from culture after CMV antigen stimulation. Recombination linked TRBV7-8 to TRBJ2-1, with TRBD1 as a weak D call on 5 bases. This sequence was found in a human donor in good health (CMV status not recorded). Some clones in this sample may be carry-over from other donors' samples. The CDR3 in this case is CASSRRDNEQFF. The DNA reads TGTGCCAGCAGCCGCAGGGATAATGAGCAGTTCTTC.